The 27 T cell receptor beta chains in this list originate from one sample, sequenced in a study of post-analysis software for immune sequencing data. The study's findings and limits: Patients had higher frequencies than controls of roughly five TRBV segments, including TRBV5-6, TRBV5-1 and TRBV20-1.

Their recognized antigens are unknown. Unique molecular identifiers featured in each of the TCR beta cDNA libraries. TCRdb reprocessed the PCR reads with MiXCR, giving one entry per CDR3 protein. The sample holds some 190,000 distinct CDR3 sequences; 29% are singletons and the top ten take 3% to 3.5%. The sample taken for sequencing was blood. All receptors derive from a girl aged 2-17 years with multiple sclerosis.

This clonotype showed up just a few times. The gene calls are TRBV3-1 and TRBJ1-1; possible D gene TRBD1, 5 bases. The CDR3 extends over 13 amino acids. Germline assignment: CDR1 LGHDT and CDR2 YNNKEL (reference sequence). V was shortened by 4 bases and J by 10 bases, with 16 bases between the two germline ends. CDR3 sequence reads: CASSRTSGGGAFF. CDR3 DNA: TGTGCCAGCAGCCGTACATCAGGCGGGGGAGCTTTCTTT.

This clonotype was recorded at least ten times. The chain is built from TRBV6-5 and TRBJ2-7; a possible D gene is TRBD1 (5 bases). This CDR3 has 14 amino acids. Germline CDR1 is MNHEY and CDR2 is SVGAGI. Trimming removed 6 bases from V and 0 bases from J, with 12 bases in between. CDR3 sequence reads: CASSRGQGSYEQYF. As DNA, the CDR3 is TGTGCCAGCAGCCGCGGTCAGGGCTCCTACGAGCAGTACTTC.

In regard to this clonotype: This could be a read error, since a much larger clone is one nucleotide away. This chain uses TRBV3-1 with TRBJ2-3, with a weak D call TRBD2 (5 bases). Trimming pared 4 bases from V and 6 bases from J, leaving 17 bases between. Germline CDR1 reads LGHDT; CDR2 reads YNNKEL (reference sequence). The CDR3 loop spans 15 amino acids. The CDR3 here is CASSRNGLNVDTQYF. In DNA form, the CDR3 reads TGTGCCAGCAGCCGCAACGGACTCAATGTCGATACGCAGTATTTT.

This clonotype was detected many times. The CDR3 is CASSPPGLAGGYEQYF. The CDR3 DNA reads TGTGCCAGCTCACCACCAGGACTAGCGGGGGGCTACGAGCAGTACTTC. The chain joins TRBV18 to TRBJ2-7; TRBD2 matches at 14 bases. CDR1 KGHSH and CDR2 LQKENI come from the germline V gene. The length of the CDR3 is 16 residues. Trimming cost V 0 bases and J 3 bases; bases outside gene matches: 1.

This clonotype was observed a single time. The chain employs TRBV6-5 and TRBJ1-1, with 8 bases lining up with TRBD1. V was pared by 5 bases and J by 3 bases, with 5 bases of the junction left unmatched. This CDR3 is built from 14 residues. The germline gives CDR1 MNHEY, CDR2 SVGAGI. The CDR3 loop reads CASSLTGEDTEAFF. CDR3 DNA: TGTGCCAGCAGTCTGACAGGGGAAGACACTGAAGCTTTCTTT.

The genes are TRBV5-6 and TRBJ2-7; D is perhaps TRBD1 (7 bases). This CDR3 is built from 15 residues. Looked up from germline, CDR1 is SGHDT and CDR2 is YYEEEE. The germline V and J ends were trimmed by 2 bases and 7 bases, with 19 bases remaining between them. The CDR3 DNA reads TGTGCCAGCAGCTTTTTGGAGGGGGCCGGGCGAGAGCAGTACTTC. This sequence encodes CASSFLEGAGREQYF. Looking up the rest from reference TRBV5-6 and TRBJ2-7 gives the full variable domain: DAGVTQSPTHLIKTRGQQVTLRCSPKSGHDTVSWYQQALGQGPQFIFQYYEEEERQRGNFPDRFSGHQFPNYSSELNVNALLLGDSALYLCASSFLEGAGREQYFGPGTRLTVT.

This clonotype was seen at least ten times. The V and J genes are TRBV6-5 and TRBJ2-3, with D tentatively TRBD2 (5 bases). V lost 6 bases and J lost 3, with 7 bases in between. The CDR3 contains 12 residues. Looked up from germline, CDR1 is MNHEY and CDR2 is SVGAGI. The CDR3 protein is CASRGRTDTQYF. The CDR3 DNA follows: TGTGCCAGCAGAGGGAGAACAGATACGCAGTATTTT.

This clonotype has at least ten counts. The V and J genes are TRBV9 and TRBJ2-7; 10 nucleotides align to TRBD2. The CDR3 consists of 14 residues. Germline V gene lookup returns CDR1 SGDLS and CDR2 YYNGEE. With V trimmed by 5 bases and J by 2 bases, 4 bases remained unmatched. The CDR3 DNA follows: TGTGCCAGCAGTCGAGCGGGGGGGCCCTACGAGCAGTACTTC. Translating it yields CASSRAGGPYEQYF. Looking up the rest from reference TRBV9 and TRBJ2-7 gives the full variable domain: DSGVTQTPKHLITATGQRVTLRCSPRSGDLSVYWYQQSLDQGLQFLIQYYNGEERAKGNILERFSAQQFPDLHSELNLSSLELGDSALYFCASSRAGGPYEQYFGPGTRLTVT.

Note on this clonotype: A read error is possible here, since a much larger clone lies one base away. CDR3 residues: CSVLGKLFF. The CDR3 DNA sequence: TGCAGCGTTCTTGGAAAACTGTTTTTT. This chain connects TRBV29-1 to TRBJ1-4; D not certain. Germline V CDR1 and CDR2: SQVTM, ANQGSEA. Trimming pared 5 bases from V and 10 bases from J, leaving 5 bases between. The CDR3 runs 9 residues.

The chain combines TRBV3-1 with TRBJ1-1; TRBD1 might be the D (6 bases). CDR3 length equals 15 residues. Germline CDR1 is LGHDT and CDR2 is YNNKEL (reference sequence). Trimming took off 4 bases at V and 6 bases at J, with 18 bases between the two ends. The CDR3, as DNA: TGTGCCAGCAGCCGCCGGGCCCAGGGGCCCCCTGAAGCTTTCTTT. Amino acid sequence: CASSRRAQGPPEAFF.

This clonotype has at least ten counts. The chain is built from TRBV20-1 and TRBJ1-1, with D perhaps TRBD1 (6 bases). Germline CDR1 is DFQATT and CDR2 is SNEGSKA (reference sequence). This CDR3 spans 19 amino acids. Trimming cost V 2 bases and J 4 bases, with 29 bases left between them. The CDR3, as DNA: TGCAGTGCTAGATCGGCTGGACAGCTTCAAACCCTTTATAGCACTGAAGCTTTCTTT. It translates to CSARSAGQLQTLYSTEAFF.

This clonotype has a count of ten or more. The chain has TRBV5-1 and TRBJ2-7; 8 bases agree with TRBD1. Looked up from germline, CDR1 is SGHRS and CDR2 is YFSETQ. After removal of 3 bases from V and 6 bases from J, the junction contained 11 bases not matched to a gene. This CDR3 is built from 15 residues. In DNA, the CDR3 is TGCGCCAGCAGCTCCGGACAGGGCAGGCGGAGCGAGCAGTACTTC. As protein: CASSSGQGRRSEQYF.

The rearrangement joins TRBV12-3 or TRBV12-4 to TRBJ2-2; D uncertain. The ends were cut back, 2 bases at V and 1 base at J, with 20 bases in the middle. The CDR3 is 19 residues long. CDR3 loop: CASSLNFMGSFLNTGELFF. In DNA, the CDR3 is TGTGCCAGCAGTTTAAATTTTATGGGGTCCTTCTTGAACACCGGGGAGCTGTTTTTT.

As for this clonotype: This may be a read error: a much more frequent sequence differs by one nucleotide. This chain links TRBV28 with TRBJ1-1; 7 nucleotides line up with TRBD1. This CDR3 spans 12 amino acids. The germline V gene encodes CDR1 MDHEN and CDR2 SYDVKM. The V segment lost 6 bases and the J segment 6 bases; nucleotides outside the gene matches: 4. For the CDR3, the DNA is TGTGCCAGCAGCCACAGGGGAGCTGAAGCTTTCTTT. It is translated as CASSHRGAEAFF.

The chain recombines TRBV6-6 with TRBJ1-4; D is possibly TRBD1 (6 bases). Germline CDR1 and CDR2: MNHNY and SVGAGI (reference sequence). V lost 7 bases and J 5 bases, leaving 11 bases between the germline ends. The length of the CDR3 is 13 residues. The CDR3, as DNA: TGTGCCAGCAACAGGGCTGTAAATGAAAAACTGTTTTTT. Translation gives CASNRAVNEKLFF.

Remarks on this clonotype: A much more abundant neighbour one base away suggests this may be a read error. J is TRBJ1-5 and V is TRBV7-2, with D unresolved. The CDR3 is 13 amino acids. V gave up 4 bases and J gave up 5 bases, with 9 bases separating them. Germline assignment: CDR1 SGHTA and CDR2 FQGNSA. The CDR3 sequence: CASSSDSYQPQHF. CDR3 bases: TGTGCCAGCAGCTCCGACTCTTATCAGCCCCAGCATTTT.

A remark on this clonotype: Since the CDR3 does not end with the conserved phenylalanine or tryptophan, this likely comes from a read error. The rearrangement uses TRBV2 and TRBJ1-5; perhaps TRBD1 as D (5 bases). The CDR3 has 12 amino acids. Trimming cost V 8 bases and J 7 bases, with 12 bases left between them. The germline V gene has CDR1 SNHLY and CDR2 FYNNEI. CDR3 nucleotide sequence: TGTGCCAGCCGGGACCTCGGCCAGCCCCAGCATTGT. Its translation is CASRDLGQPQHC.

The rearrangement uses TRBV10-3 and TRBJ2-7, with D possibly TRBD1 on 6 matching bases. The CDR3 is 15 residues long. V lost 2 bases and J 3 bases, leaving 14 bases between the germline ends. In germline, CDR1 is ENHRY, CDR2 SYGVKD. The CDR3 protein is CAISEPTGEGYEQYF. DNA for the CDR3: TGTGCCATCAGTGAGCCGACAGGTGAGGGCTACGAGCAGTACTTC.

This clonotype has a count of ten or more. V gene TRBV5-1 combines with J gene TRBJ2-5; perhaps TRBD2 as D (6 bases). Trimming removed 4 bases at V and 4 bases at J, with 14 bases between. The CDR3 extends over 14 amino acids. From germline, CDR1 is SGHRS and CDR2 YFSETQ. In nucleotides, the CDR3 is TGCGCCAGCAGCCTGGAGGGGTGGAGAGAGACCCAGTACTTC. Translated, it gives CASSLEGWRETQYF. The full variable domain, completed using reference TRBV5-1 and TRBJ2-5, is KAGVTQTPRYLIKTRGQQVTLSCSPISGHRSVSWYQQTPGQGLQFLFEYFSETQRNKGNFPGRFSGRQFSNSRSEMNVSTLELGDSALYLCASSLEGWRETQYFGPGTRLLVL.

In its sample, this clonotype was seen a few times. This sequence joins TRBV15 and TRBJ2-7; tentative D call: TRBD2 (5 bases). The J call may be wrong; the DNA end is better matched by TRBJ2-5. The CDR3 contains 13 residues. Per germline, CDR1 LNHNV and CDR2 YYDKDF (reference sequence). CDR3 DNA: TGTGCCACCAGCTCAGAGGGTGGAGAGACCCAGTACTTC. It yields the protein CATSSEGGETQYF.

In the case of this clonotype: One end of the junction varies from germline; a read error may be responsible. The chain uses TRBV7-7 and TRBJ2-3, with a tentative D call TRBD2 (5 bases). This CDR3 spans 15 amino acids. CDR1 is SSHAT and CDR2 is FNYEAQ in the germline V gene (reference sequence). The CDR3 sequence is CASSLVDGEGGTQYF. The CDR3 nucleotides are TGTGCTAGCAGCTTAGTTGACGGGGAAGGAGGTACGCAGTATTTT.

This clonotype has a count of ten or more. The chain recombines TRBV7-9 with TRBJ1-2; TRBD1 matches 8 bases. Germline CDR1 is SEHNR and CDR2 is FQNEAQ (reference sequence). The CDR3 is made up of 13 amino acids. V lost 5 bases to trimming and J lost 4 bases; unmatched junction nucleotides: 3. DNA of the CDR3: TGTGCCAGCAGCCCTACAGGGGGCTATGGCTACACCTTC. Its protein product is CASSPTGGYGYTF.

There are a few counts of this clonotype. The chain links TRBV4-1 to TRBJ2-4, with 11 nucleotides matching TRBD2. The J call may be wrong; the DNA end is better matched by TRBJ2-7. Germline assignment: CDR1 MGHRA and CDR2 YSYEKL. This CDR3 has 16 residues. CDR3 residues: CASSRDPVSGRAEQYF. CDR3 nucleotide sequence: TGCGCCAGCAGCCGAGATCCCGTTAGCGGGAGGGCCGAGCAGTACTTC.

The chain has TRBV29-1 and TRBJ2-1, with TRBD1 as a possible D gene (6 bases). With 3 bases removed from V and 0 bases from J, the gap between germline ends came to 9 bases. The CDR3 is 14 residues long. Germline CDR1 is SQVTM and CDR2 is ANQGSEA. CDR3 bases: TGCAGCGTTGAGGGGGCCCGCTCCTACAATGAGCAGTTCTTC. It yields the protein CSVEGARSYNEQFF.

This sequence joins TRBV6-5 and TRBJ2-7, with 8 bases that match TRBD2. The length of the CDR3 is 14 residues. Trimming took 6 bases from V and 2 from J; bases not matched to a gene: 6. Per the germline V gene, CDR1 is MNHEY and CDR2 is SVGAGI. CDR3: CASSLSGGTYEQYF. The CDR3 DNA reads as TGTGCCAGCAGCTTGTCGGGAGGGACCTACGAGCAGTACTTC.

This rearrangement joins TRBV5-1 to TRBJ2-7; 10 nucleotides line up with TRBD2. This CDR3 spans 16 amino acids. The junction had 12 bases not matched to a gene; V was cut back by 4 bases and J by 5 bases. Germline V lookup: CDR1 SGHRS, CDR2 YFSETQ. This CDR3 reads CASSQPHLAGVHEQYF. For the CDR3, the DNA is TGCGCCAGCAGCCAGCCGCATCTAGCGGGAGTCCACGAGCAGTACTTC.

This clonotype occurred a few times. The chain combines TRBV4-1 with TRBJ2-4, with D unclear. V was shortened by 1 base and J by 15 bases, with 10 bases between the two germline ends. The CDR3 extends over 11 amino acids. Germline CDR1 and CDR2: MGHRA and YSYEKL. CDR3 loop: CASSQGFDWYF. The DNA for the CDR3 is TGCGCCAGCAGCCAAGGGTTCGATTGGTACTTC.